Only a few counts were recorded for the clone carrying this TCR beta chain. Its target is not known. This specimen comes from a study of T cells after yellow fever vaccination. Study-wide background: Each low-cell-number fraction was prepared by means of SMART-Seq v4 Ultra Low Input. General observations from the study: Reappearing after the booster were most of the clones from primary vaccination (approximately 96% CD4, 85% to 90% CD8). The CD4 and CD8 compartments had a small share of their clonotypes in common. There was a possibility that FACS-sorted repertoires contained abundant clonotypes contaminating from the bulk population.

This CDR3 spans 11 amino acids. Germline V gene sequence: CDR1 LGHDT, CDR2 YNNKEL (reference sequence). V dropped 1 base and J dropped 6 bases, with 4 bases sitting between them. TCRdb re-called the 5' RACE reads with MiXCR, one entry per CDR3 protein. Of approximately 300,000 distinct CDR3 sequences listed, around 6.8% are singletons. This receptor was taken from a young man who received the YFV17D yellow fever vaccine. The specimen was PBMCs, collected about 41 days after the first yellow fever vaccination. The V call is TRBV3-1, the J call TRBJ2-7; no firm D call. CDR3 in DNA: TGTGCCAGCAGCCAAGGGATCGAGCAGTACTTC. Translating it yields CASSQGIEQYF.